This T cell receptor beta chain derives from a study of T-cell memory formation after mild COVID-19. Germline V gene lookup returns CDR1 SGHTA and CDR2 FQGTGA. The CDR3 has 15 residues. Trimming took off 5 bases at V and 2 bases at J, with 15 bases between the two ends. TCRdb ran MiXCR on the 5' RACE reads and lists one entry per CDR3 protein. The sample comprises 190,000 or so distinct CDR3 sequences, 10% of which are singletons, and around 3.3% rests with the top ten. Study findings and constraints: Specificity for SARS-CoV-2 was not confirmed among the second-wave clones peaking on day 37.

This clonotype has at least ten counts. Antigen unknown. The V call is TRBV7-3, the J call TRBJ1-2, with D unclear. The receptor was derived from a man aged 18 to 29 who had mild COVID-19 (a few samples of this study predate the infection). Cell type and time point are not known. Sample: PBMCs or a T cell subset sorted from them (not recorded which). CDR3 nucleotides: TGTGCCAGCAGCCCCTGGTCGGGGTCCAACTATGGCTACACCTTC. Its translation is CASSPWSGSNYGYTF.